Described below is a single T cell receptor (beta chain) sequence and its context. The ends lost 6 bases at V and 8 bases at J; junction bases unmatched: 9. The germline V gene has CDR1 MNHNY and CDR2 SVGAGI (reference sequence). The CDR3 length is 15 residues. The entry originates in a study of CD8 T cells in Susac syndrome. RNA was extracted with the RNeasy kit, and a quantity of roughly 0.45 to 1 ug was reverse transcribed using random hexamers. Amplification of TCR beta CDR3 spanned 54 Vbeta and 13 Jbeta via immunoSEQ multiplex PCR. TCRdb passed the immunoSEQ multiplex PCR reads through MiXCR, listing each CDR3 protein once. The table includes more than 150,000 distinct CDR3 sequences, about 92% detected once.

This receptor was identified in a human donor in good health. The sample was CD4+ T cells from PBMCs. The J gene is TRBJ1-4, the V gene TRBV6-6, with 10 bases aligning to TRBD1. The CDR3 nucleotides read TGTGCCAGCAGCCCGCCCGGGACAGGGGCCGAAAAACTGTTTTTT. As protein: CASSPPGTGAEKLFF.